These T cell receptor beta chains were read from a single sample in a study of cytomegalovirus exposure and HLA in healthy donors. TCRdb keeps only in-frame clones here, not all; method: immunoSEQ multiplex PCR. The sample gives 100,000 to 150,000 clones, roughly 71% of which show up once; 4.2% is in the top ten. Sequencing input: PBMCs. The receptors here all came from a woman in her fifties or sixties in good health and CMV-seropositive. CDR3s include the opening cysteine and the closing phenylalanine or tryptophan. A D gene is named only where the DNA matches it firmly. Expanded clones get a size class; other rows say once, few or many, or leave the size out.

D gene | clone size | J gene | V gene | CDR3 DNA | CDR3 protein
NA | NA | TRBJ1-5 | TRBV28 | TGTGCCAGCACCCATAATCAGCCCCAGCATTTT | CASTHNQPQHF
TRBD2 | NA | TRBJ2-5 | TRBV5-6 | TGTGCCAGCAGTCGACTAGCTGATACCCAGTACTTC | CASSRLADTQYF
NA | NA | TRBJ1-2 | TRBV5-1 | TGCGCCAGCAGCCCAAACAGGGCGCGTGGCTACACCTTC | CASSPNRARGYTF
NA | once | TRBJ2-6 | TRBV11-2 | TGTGCCAGCAGTCGCCGGAGCTCTGGGGCCAACGTCCTGACTTTC | CASSRRSSGANVLTF
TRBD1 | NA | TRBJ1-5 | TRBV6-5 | TGTGCCAGCAAAAGACAGGGATATAGCAATCAGCCCCAGCATTTT | CASKRQGYSNQPQHF
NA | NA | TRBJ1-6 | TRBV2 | TGTGCCACCAGGGGACTAAATAATTCACCCCTCCACTTT | CATRGLNNSPLHF
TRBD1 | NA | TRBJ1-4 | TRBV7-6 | TGTGCCAGCAGCTTAGCGCGCTACAGGACAGGGGGGAATGAAAAACTGTTTTTT | CASSLARYRTGGNEKLFF
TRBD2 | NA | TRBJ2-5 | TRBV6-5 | TGTGCCAGCAGTTACTGGGGGGGACTCCAAGAGACCCAGTACTTC | CASSYWGGLQETQYF
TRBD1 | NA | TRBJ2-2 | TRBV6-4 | TGTGCCAGTCGGGGACAGGGCACCGCCGGGGAGCTGTTTTTT | CASRGQGTAGELFF
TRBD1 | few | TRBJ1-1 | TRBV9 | TGTGCCAGCGGCGCCGAACAGGGGATGGGCACTGAAGCTTTCTTT | CASGAEQGMGTEAFF
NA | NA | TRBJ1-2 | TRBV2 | TGTGCCAGCAGTGTAGGGGTAAACTATGGCTACACCTTC | CASSVGVNYGYTF
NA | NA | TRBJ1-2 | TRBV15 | TGTGCCACCAGCAGGAAAGGGAGATATGGCTACACCTTC | CATSRKGRYGYTF
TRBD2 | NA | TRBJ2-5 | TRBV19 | TGTGCCAGTAGTGCCAGACTAGCGGGGGGGCGGGAGACCCAGTACTTC | CASSARLAGGRETQYF
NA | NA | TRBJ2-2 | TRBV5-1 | TGCGCCAGCAGCTTACAAAGCAGGGGCACCGGGGAGCTGTTTTTT | CASSLQSRGTGELFF
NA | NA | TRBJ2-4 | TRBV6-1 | TGTGCCAGCAGTGAAGGGGCAGGGGGGCTTTCCACCAAAAACATTCAGTACTTC | CASSEGAGGLSTKNIQYF
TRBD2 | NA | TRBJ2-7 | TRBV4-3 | TGCGCCAGCAGCCGCGGACTAGCGGGGGCCTACGAGCAGTACTTC | CASSRGLAGAYEQYF
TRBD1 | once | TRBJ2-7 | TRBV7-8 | TGTGCCAGCAGCTCGGGGACAGTCTACGAGCAGTACTTC | CASSSGTVYEQYF
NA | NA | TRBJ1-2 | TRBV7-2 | TGTGCCAGCAGTCCCAAAGGTGGGGGCCGCTATGGCTACACCTTC | CASSPKGGGRYGYTF
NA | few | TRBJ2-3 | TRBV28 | TGTGCCAGCAGTTTGAGGTCGTTGACAGATACGCAGTATTTT | CASSLRSLTDTQYF
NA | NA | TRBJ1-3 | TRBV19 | TGTGCCAGTAGTATAGCCGGGTTATCTGGAAACACCATATATTTT | CASSIAGLSGNTIYF